The text below deals with one T cell receptor (beta chain). Generated by immunoSEQ multiplex PCR, the TCRdb table keeps only in-frame clones and is missing some. The sample carries around 77,000 clones, 91% recorded once. CDR1 and CDR2 (germline): SGHNT, YENEEA. This CDR3 is 13 amino acids long. V lost 4 bases and J lost 6, with 13 bases in between. This sample was included in a study of T cell changes during pregnancy in multiple sclerosis. The rearrangement links TRBV11-3 to TRBJ2-7, with a tentative D call TRBD2 (5 bases). The receptor was derived from a female donor in good health, enrolled as a control in a pregnancy study. This specimen was peripheral blood, taken in the third trimester of pregnancy. CDR3 bases: TGTGCCAGCAGCTCCACTAGGCGCGGCGAGCAGTACTTC. Translated, it gives CASSSTRRGEQYF. Combining the CDR3 with reference TRBV11-3 and TRBJ2-7 gives the whole variable domain EAGVVQSPRYKIIEKKQPVAFWCNPISGHNTLYWYLQNLGQGPELLIRYENEEAVDDSQLPKDRFSAERLKGVDSTLKIQPAELGDSAVYLCASSSTRRGEQYFGPGTRLTVT.